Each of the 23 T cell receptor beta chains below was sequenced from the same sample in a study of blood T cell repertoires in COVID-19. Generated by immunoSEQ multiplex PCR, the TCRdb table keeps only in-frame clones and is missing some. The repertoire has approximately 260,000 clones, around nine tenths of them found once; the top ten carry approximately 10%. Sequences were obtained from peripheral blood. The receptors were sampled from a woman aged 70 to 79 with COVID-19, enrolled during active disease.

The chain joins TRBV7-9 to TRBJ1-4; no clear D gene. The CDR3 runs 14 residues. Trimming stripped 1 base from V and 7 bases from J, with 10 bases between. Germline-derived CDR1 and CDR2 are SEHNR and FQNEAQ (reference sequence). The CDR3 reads CASSLDSYSEKLFF. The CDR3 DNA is TGTGCCAGCAGCTTAGACAGTTACTCTGAAAAACTGTTTTTT. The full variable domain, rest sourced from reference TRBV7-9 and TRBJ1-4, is DTGVSQNPRHKITKRGQNVTFRCDPISEHNRLYWYRQTLGQGPEFLTYFQNEAQLEKSRLLSDRFSAERPKGSFSTLEIQRTEQGDSAMYLCASSLDSYSEKLFFGSGTQLSVL.

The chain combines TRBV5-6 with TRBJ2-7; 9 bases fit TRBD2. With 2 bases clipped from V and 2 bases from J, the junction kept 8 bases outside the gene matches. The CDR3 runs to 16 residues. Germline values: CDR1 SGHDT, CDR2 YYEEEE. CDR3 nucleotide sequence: TGTGCCAGCAGCTTCCGATCTCGACTAGCGGCCTACGAGCAGTACTTC. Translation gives CASSFRSRLAAYEQYF.

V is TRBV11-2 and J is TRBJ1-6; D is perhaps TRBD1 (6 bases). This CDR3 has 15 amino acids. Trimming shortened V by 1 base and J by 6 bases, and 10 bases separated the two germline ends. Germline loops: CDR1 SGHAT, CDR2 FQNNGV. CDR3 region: CASSLALDSNSPLHF. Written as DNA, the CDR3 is TGTGCCAGCAGCTTAGCTCTGGACAGTAATTCACCCCTCCACTTT. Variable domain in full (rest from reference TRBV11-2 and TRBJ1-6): EAGVAQSPRYKIIEKRQSVAFWCNPISGHATLYWYQQILGQGPKLLIQFQNNGVVDDSQLPKDRFSAERLKGVDSTLKIQPAKLEDSAVYLCASSLALDSNSPLHFGNGTRLTVT.

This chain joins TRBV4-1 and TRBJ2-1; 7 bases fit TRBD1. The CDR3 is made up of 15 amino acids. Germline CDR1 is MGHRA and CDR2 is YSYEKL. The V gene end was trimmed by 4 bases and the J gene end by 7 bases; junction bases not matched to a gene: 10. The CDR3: CASSPDREGRNEQFF. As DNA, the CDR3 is TGCGCCAGCAGCCCCGACAGGGAAGGAAGAAATGAGCAGTTCTTC.

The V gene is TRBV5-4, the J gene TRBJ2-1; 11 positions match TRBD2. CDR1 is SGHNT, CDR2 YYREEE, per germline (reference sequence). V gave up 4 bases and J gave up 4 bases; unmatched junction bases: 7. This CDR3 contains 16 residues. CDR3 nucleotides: TGTGCCAGCAGCGCACTAGCGGGAGTCCGATACAATGAGCAGTTCTTC. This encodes CASSALAGVRYNEQFF.

As DNA, the CDR3 is TGTGCCATCAGTGAGTCGTACGGCAGGGGGCGCGTATACTATGGCTACACCTTC. Translated, it gives CAISESYGRGRVYYGYTF. The genes are TRBV10-3 and TRBJ1-2, with TRBD1 identical over 8 bases. With 0 bases clipped from V and 3 bases from J, the junction kept 12 bases outside the gene matches. The germline V gene encodes CDR1 ENHRY and CDR2 SYGVKD. This CDR3 has 18 residues.

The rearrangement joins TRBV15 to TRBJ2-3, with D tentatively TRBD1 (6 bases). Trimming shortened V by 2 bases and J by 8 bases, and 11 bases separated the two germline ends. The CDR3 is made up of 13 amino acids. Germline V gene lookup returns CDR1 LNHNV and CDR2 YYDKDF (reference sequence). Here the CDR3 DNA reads TGTGCCACCAGCAGAACTCAGGGGCTTACGCAGTATTTT. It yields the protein CATSRTQGLTQYF.

The CDR3 is CASSPRPGDTNSPLHF. The CDR3 DNA reads as TGTGCCAGCTCACCACGGCCAGGGGATACAAATTCACCCCTCCACTTT. The rearrangement joins TRBV18 to TRBJ1-6; D is perhaps TRBD1 (6 bases). The CDR3 has 16 residues. Germline loops: CDR1 KGHSH, CDR2 LQKENI. V was shortened by 1 base and J by 7 bases, with 14 bases between the two germline ends.

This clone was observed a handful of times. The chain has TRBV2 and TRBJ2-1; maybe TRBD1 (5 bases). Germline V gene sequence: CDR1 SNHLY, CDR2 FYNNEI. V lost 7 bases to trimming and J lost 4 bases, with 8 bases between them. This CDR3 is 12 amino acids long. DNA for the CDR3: TGTGCCAGCATGGGGCCATACAATGAGCAGTTCTTC. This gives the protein CASMGPYNEQFF. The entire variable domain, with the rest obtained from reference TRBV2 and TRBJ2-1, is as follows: EPEVTQTPSHQVTQMGQEVILRCVPISNHLYFYWYRQILGQKVEFLVSFYNNEISEKSEIFDDQFSVERPDGSNFTLKIRSTKLEDSAMYFCASMGPYNEQFFGPGTRLTVL.

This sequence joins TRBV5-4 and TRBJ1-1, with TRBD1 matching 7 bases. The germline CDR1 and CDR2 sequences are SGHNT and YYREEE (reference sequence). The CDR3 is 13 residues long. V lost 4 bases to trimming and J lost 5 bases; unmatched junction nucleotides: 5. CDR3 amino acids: CASSRDSGTEAFF. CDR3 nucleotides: TGTGCCAGCAGCCGGGACAGTGGGACTGAAGCTTTCTTT.

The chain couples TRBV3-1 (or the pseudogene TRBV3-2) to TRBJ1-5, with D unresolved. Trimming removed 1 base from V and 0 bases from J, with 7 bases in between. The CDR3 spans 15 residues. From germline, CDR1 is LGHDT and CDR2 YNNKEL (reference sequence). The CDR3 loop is CASSQAGISNQPQHF. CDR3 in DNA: TGTGCCAGCAGCCAAGCGGGGATTAGCAATCAGCCCCAGCATTTT.

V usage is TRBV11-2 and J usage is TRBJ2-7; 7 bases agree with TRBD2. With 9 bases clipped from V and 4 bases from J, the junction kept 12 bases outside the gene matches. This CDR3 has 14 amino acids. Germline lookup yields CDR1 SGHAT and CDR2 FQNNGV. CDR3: CASGRESDPYEQYF. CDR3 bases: TGTGCCAGTGGGAGGGAGTCTGATCCGTACGAGCAGTACTTC.

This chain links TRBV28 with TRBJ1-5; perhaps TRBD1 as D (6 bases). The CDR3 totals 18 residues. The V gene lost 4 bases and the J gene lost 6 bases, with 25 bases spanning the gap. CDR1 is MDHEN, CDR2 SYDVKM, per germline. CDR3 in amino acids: CASSSAVRGGGRGQPQHF. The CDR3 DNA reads TGTGCCAGCAGTTCCGCCGTAAGGGGGGGAGGTCGAGGTCAGCCCCAGCATTTT.

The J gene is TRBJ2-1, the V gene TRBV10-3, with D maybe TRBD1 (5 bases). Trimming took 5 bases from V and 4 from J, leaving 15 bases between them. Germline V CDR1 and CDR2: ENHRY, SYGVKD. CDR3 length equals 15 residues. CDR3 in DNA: TGTGCCATCAGTTTACAGGTCCCCGGTTACAATGAGCAGTTCTTC. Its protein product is CAISLQVPGYNEQFF.

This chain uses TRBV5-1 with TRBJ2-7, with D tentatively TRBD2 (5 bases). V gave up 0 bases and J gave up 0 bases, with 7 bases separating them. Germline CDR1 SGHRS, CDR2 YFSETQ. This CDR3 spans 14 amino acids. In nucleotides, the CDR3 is TGCGCCAGCAGCTTGGTAGGACTCTCCTACGAGCAGTACTTC. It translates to CASSLVGLSYEQYF. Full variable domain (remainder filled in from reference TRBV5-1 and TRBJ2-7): KAGVTQTPRYLIKTRGQQVTLSCSPISGHRSVSWYQQTPGQGLQFLFEYFSETQRNKGNFPGRFSGRQFSNSRSEMNVSTLELGDSALYLCASSLVGLSYEQYFGPGTRLTVT.

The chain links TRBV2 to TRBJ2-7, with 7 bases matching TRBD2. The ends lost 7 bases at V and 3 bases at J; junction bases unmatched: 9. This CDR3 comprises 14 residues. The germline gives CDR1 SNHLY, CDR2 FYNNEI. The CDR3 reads CASKPIAGVYEQYF. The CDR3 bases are TGTGCCAGCAAGCCAATCGCGGGAGTCTACGAGCAGTACTTC.

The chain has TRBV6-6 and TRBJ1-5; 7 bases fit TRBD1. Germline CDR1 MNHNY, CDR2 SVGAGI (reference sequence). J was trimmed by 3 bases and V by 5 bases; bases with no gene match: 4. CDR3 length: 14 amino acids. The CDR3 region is CASSDGTVNQPQHF. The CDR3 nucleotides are TGTGCCAGCAGTGACGGGACAGTCAATCAGCCCCAGCATTTT.

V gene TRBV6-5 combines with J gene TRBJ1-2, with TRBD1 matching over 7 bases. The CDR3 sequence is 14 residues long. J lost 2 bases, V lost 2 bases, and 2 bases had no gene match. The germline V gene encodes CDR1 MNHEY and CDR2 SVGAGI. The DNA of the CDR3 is TGTGCCAGCAGTTACCCGGGACAGAACTATGGCTACACCTTC. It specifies CASSYPGQNYGYTF.

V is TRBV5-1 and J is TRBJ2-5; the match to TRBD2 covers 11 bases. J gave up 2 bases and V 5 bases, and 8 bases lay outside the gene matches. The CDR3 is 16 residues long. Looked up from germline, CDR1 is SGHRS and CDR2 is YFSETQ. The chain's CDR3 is CASSTSGSSLQETQYF. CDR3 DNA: TGCGCCAGCAGTACTAGCGGGAGTAGTCTGCAAGAGACCCAGTACTTC.

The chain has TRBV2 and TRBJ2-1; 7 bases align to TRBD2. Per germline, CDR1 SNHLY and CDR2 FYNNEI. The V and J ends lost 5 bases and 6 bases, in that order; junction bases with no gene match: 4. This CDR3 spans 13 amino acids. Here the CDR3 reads CASSSASGNEQFF. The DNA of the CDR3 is TGTGCCAGCAGTTCGGCTAGCGGCAATGAGCAGTTCTTC.

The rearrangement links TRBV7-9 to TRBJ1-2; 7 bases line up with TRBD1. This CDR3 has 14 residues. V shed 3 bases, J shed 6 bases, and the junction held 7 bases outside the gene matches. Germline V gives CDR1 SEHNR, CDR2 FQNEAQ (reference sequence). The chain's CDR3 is CASSFPTGAHGYTF. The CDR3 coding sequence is TGTGCCAGCAGCTTTCCTACAGGGGCCCATGGCTACACCTTC.

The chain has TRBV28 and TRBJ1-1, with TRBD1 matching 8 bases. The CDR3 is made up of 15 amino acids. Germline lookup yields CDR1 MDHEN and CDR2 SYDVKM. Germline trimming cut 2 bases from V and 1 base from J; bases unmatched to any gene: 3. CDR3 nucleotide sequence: TGTGCCAGCAGTTTAGCGGGGACAGGGAACACTGAAGCTTTCTTT. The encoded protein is CASSLAGTGNTEAFF.

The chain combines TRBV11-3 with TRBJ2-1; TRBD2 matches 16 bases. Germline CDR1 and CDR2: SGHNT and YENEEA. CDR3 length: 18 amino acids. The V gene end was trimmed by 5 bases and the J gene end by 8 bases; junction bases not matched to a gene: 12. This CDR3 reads CASSPSGTSGRAIDEQFF. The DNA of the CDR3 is TGTGCCAGCAGCCCTTCCGGGACTAGCGGGAGGGCCATCGATGAGCAGTTCTTC.